This T cell receptor (beta chain) originates from a study of shared clonotypes between healthy human individuals. Notes on the study in general: Lower generation probabilities were found for non-shared clonotypes than for those shared by all four donors. Apart from blood, nothing was sampled; tissue repertoires likely differ. It was expected that sequencing depth would affect clonotype sharing among donors.

From germline, CDR1 is LGHNA and CDR2 YSLEER. Trimming took 0 bases from V and 6 from J; bases not matched to a gene: 11. The CDR3 covers 17 residues. To note about this clone: Its specificity is not known.

The protocol was immunoSEQ multiplex PCR, while the TCRdb copy is restricted to in-frame clones and leaves out a portion. Of about 2 million clones detected, roughly 95% appear once; the ten largest clones hold 0.1% to 0.15%. The sequenced material came from naive CD4+ T cells sorted from blood. The subset: CD45RA+ positively selected. This receptor was taken from a man aged 18 to 29 in good health. This chain connects TRBV4-3 to TRBJ2-3, with 8 bases aligning to TRBD2. This CDR3 is CASSQERGAGARDTQYF. For the CDR3, the DNA is TGCGCCAGCAGCCAAGAACGGGGAGCGGGAGCCCGGGATACGCAGTATTTT.